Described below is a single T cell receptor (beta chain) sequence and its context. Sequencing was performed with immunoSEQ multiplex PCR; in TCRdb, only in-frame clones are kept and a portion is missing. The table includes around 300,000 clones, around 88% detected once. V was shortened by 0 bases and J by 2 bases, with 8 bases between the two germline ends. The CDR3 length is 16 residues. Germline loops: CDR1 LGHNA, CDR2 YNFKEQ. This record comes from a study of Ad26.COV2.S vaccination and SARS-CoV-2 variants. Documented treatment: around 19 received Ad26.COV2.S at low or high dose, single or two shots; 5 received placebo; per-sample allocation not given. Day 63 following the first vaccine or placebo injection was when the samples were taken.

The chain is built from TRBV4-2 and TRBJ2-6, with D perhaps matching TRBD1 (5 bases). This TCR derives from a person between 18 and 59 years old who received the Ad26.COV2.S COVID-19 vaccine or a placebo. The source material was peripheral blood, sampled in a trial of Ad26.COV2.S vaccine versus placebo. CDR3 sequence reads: CASSQESTAGANVLTF. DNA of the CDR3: TGTGCCAGCAGCCAAGAGTCGACAGCTGGGGCCAACGTCCTGACTTTC.